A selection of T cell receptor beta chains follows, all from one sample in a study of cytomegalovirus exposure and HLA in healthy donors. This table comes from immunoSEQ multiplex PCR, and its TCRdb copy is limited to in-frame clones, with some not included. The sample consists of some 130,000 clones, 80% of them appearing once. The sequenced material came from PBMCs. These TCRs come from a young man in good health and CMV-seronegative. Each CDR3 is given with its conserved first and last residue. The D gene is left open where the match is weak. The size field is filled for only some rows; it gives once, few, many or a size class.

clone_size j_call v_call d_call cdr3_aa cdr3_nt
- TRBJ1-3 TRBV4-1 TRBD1 CASSPLLQGSGNTIYF TGCGCCAGCAGCCCCCTCCTACAGGGGTCTGGAAACACCATATATTTT
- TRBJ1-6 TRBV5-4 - CASSLPGSPLHF TGTGCCAGCAGCCTCCCGGGTTCACCCCTCCACTTT
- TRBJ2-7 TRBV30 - CAWMKSPGYTYEQYF TGTGCCTGGATGAAGTCACCGGGATACACCTACGAGCAGTACTTC
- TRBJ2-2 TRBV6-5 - CASTYVGGNTGELFF TGTGCCAGCACGTATGTTGGCGGGAACACCGGGGAGCTGTTTTTT
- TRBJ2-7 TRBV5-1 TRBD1 CASAIGTGPLYEQYF TGCGCCAGCGCAATAGGGACAGGGCCCCTCTACGAGCAGTACTTC
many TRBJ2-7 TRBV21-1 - CASSTRLAPLYEQYF TGTGCCAGCAGCACCCGACTAGCGCCACTCTACGAGCAGTACTTC
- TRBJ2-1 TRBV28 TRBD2 CASRSAGAGGSEQFF TGTGCCAGCAGGTCCGCGGGAGCGGGGGGGAGTGAGCAGTTCTTC
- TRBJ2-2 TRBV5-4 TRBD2 CAGGRGGSGPNTGELFF TGTGCCGGCGGGAGAGGTGGTAGCGGGCCGAACACCGGGGAGCTGTTTTTT
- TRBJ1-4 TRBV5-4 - CASSFGTQNEKLFF TGTGCCAGCAGCTTTGGGACACAAAATGAAAAACTGTTTTTT
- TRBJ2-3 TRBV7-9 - CASSPSSRGDTQYF TGTGCCAGCAGCCCATCATCCCGGGGGGATACGCAGTATTTT
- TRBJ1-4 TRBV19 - CASRKDGGREKLFF TGTGCCAGTAGGAAAGATGGGGGCAGGGAAAAACTGTTTTTT
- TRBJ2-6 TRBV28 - CASSSIDVGAGDKKAAGANVLTF TGTGCCAGCAGTTCTATAGATGTAGGGGCGGGGGACAAAAAGGCGGCTGGGGCCAACGTCCTGACTTTC
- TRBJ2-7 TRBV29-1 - CSVFGDTYEQYF TGCAGCGTTTTCGGGGACACCTACGAGCAGTACTTC
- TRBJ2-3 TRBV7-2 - CASSLVNVRYTDTQYF TGTGCCAGCAGCTTAGTCAACGTCAGATACACAGATACGCAGTATTTT
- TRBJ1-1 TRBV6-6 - CASSLRGFTEAFF TGTGCCAGCAGCCTCCGGGGGTTCACTGAAGCTTTCTTT
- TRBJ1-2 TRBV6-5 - CASSYGGTDYGYTF TGTGCCAGCAGTTACGGGGGCACGGACTATGGCTACACCTTC
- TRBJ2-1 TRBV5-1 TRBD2 CASGLAGGIYNEQFF TGCGCCAGCGGACTAGCGGGAGGGATATACAATGAGCAGTTCTTC
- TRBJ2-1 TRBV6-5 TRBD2 CASRPGTSGMNEQFF TGTGCCAGCAGACCTGGGACTAGCGGGATGAATGAGCAGTTCTTC
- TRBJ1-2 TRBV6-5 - CASTPFDGNGYTF TGTGCCAGCACCCCCTTTGATGGCAATGGCTACACCTTC
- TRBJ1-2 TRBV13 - CASSLEGGDGYTF TGTGCCAGCAGCTTGGAAGGGGGGGATGGCTACACCTTC
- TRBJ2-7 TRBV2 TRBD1 CANIPGTASYEQYF TGTGCCAACATACCCGGGACAGCTTCCTACGAGCAGTACTTC
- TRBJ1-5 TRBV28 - CATRGDRAPGGQPQHF TGTGCCACCCGGGGGGACCGGGCCCCGGGAGGCCAGCCCCAGCATTTT
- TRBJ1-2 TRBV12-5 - CASGLVPAGYGYTF TGTGCTAGTGGTTTGGTACCCGCAGGCTATGGCTACACCTTC
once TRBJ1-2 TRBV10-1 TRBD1 CASSEWDSNYGYTF TGCGCCAGCAGTGAGTGGGACAGTAACTATGGCTACACCTTC
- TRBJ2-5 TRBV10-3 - CAIRTGPEETQYF TGTGCCATCAGAACAGGGCCGGAAGAGACCCAGTACTTC
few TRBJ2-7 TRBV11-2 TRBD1 CASSSRRQGRTYEQYF TGTGCCAGCAGCTCACGGCGACAGGGGAGGACCTACGAGCAGTACTTC
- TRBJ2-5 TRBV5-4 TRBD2 CASSLAGGPETQYF TGTGCCAGCAGTCTAGCGGGAGGGCCCGAGACCCAGTACTTC
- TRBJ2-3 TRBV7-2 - CASSLGLADTQYF TGTGCCAGCAGCTTAGGGCTAGCGGATACGCAGTATTTT
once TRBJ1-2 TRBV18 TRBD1 CASSSDRGYGYTF TGTGCCAGCTCCAGCGACAGGGGATATGGCTACACCTTC
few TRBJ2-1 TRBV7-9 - CASSSGGAVYNEQFF TGTGCCAGCAGCTCCGGGGGAGCGGTCTACAATGAGCAGTTCTTC
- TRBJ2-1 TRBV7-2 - CASSLGASWQFF TGTGCCAGCAGCTTAGGGGCTAGCTGGCAGTTCTTC
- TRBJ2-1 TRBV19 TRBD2 CASELAGGRSSYNEQFF TGTGCCAGTGAACTAGCGGGCGGACGGAGCTCCTACAATGAGCAGTTCTTC
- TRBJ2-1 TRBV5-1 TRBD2 CASRPGLELNEQFF TGCGCCAGCAGGCCCGGACTAGAATTGAATGAGCAGTTCTTC
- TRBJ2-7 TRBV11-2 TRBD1 CASSLEDARGIEQYF TGTGCCAGCAGCTTAGAAGACGCCAGGGGGATTGAGCAGTACTTC
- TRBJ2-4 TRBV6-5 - CASSRLFRTKNIQYF TGTGCCAGCAGTCGACTCTTCCGGACCAAAAACATTCAGTACTTC
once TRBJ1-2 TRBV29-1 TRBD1 CSVETGTDYGYTF TGCAGCGTTGAAACCGGGACAGACTATGGCTACACCTTC
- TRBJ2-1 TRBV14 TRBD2 CASSQARTSVDNEQFF TGTGCCAGCAGCCAAGCACGGACTAGCGTTGACAATGAGCAGTTCTTC
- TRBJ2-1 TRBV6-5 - CASSYGQPNEQFF TGTGCCAGCAGTTATGGGCAGCCAAATGAGCAGTTCTTC
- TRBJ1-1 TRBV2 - CASSGDKNTEAFF TGTGCCAGCAGTGGGGACAAGAACACTGAAGCTTTCTTT
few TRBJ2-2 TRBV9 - CASSQALAGSTGELFF TGTGCCAGCAGCCAGGCCCTGGCGGGGTCCACCGGGGAGCTGTTTTTT
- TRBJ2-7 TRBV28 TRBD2 CASRNLAGGWYEQYF TGTGCCAGCCGAAATCTAGCGGGAGGTTGGTACGAGCAGTACTTC
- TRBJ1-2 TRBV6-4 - CASSDSSRGVTYGYTF TGTGCCAGCAGTGACTCGAGTCGGGGGGTCACCTATGGCTACACCTTC
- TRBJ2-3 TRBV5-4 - CASSLGGQDTQYF TGTGCCAGCAGCTTGGGGGGGCAAGATACGCAGTATTTT
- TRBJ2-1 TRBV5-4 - CASSLTGGDEQFF TGTGCCAGCAGCTTAACAGGCGGGGATGAGCAGTTCTTC
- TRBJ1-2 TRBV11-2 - CASSLRANYGYTF TGTGCCAGCAGCTTGAGGGCTAACTATGGCTACACCTTC
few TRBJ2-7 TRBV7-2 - CASSLVGHSTEEQYF TGTGCCAGCAGCTTAGTGGGACACTCTACTGAAGAGCAGTACTTC
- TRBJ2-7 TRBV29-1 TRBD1 CSQTTGTEQYF TGCAGCCAAACGACAGGGACCGAGCAGTACTTC
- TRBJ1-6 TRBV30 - CAWSADISSYNSPLHF TGTGCCTGGAGTGCAGATATAAGCTCCTATAATTCACCCCTCCACTTT
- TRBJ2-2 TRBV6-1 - CASSLTGSPGELFF TGTGCCAGCAGTCTAACAGGGTCCCCCGGGGAGCTGTTTTTT
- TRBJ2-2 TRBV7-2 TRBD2 CASSSYRSSGSRTGELFF TGTGCCAGCAGCTCTTACCGATCTAGCGGGAGTAGGACCGGGGAGCTGTTTTTT